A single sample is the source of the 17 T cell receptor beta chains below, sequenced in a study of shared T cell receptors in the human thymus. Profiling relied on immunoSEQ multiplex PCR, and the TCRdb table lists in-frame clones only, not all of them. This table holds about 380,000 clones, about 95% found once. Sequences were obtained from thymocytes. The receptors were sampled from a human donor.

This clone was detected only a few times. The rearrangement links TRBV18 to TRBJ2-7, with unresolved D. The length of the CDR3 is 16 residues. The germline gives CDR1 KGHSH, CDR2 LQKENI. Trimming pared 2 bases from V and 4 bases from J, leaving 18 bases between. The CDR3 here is CASSPVQERILYEQYF. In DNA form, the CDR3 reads TGTGCCAGCTCACCAGTTCAGGAACGGATCCTTTACGAGCAGTACTTC.

This CDR3 is CASSGARTHQETQYF. The CDR3 DNA follows: TGTGCCAGCAGCGGCGCCAGGACACACCAAGAGACCCAGTACTTC. The chain couples TRBV25-1 to TRBJ2-5; D perhaps matches TRBD1 (5 bases). The V gene's germline CDR1 is MGHDK and CDR2 SYGVNS. Trimming took 6 bases from V and 0 from J, leaving 14 bases between them. The CDR3 extends over 15 amino acids.

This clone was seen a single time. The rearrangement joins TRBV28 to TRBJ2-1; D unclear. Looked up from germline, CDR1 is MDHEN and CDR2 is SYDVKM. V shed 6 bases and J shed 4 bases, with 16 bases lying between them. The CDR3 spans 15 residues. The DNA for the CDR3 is TGTGCCAGCAGACATTATCAGGCGGAGTACAATGAGCAGTTCTTC. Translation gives CASRHYQAEYNEQFF.

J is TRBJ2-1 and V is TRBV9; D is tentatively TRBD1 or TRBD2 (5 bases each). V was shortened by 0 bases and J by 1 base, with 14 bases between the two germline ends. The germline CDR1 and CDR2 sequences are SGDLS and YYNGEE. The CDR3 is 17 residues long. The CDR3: CASSVESRGRSYNEQFF. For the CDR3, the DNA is TGTGCCAGCAGCGTAGAATCGAGGGGTAGGTCCTACAATGAGCAGTTCTTC.

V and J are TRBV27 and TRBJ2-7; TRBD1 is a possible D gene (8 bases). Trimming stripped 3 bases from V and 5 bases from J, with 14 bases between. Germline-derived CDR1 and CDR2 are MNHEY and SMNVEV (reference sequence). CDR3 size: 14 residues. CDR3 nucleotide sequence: TGTGCCAGCAGTTTTGGACAGGGAGGGAACGAGCAGTACTTC. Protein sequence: CASSFGQGGNEQYF.

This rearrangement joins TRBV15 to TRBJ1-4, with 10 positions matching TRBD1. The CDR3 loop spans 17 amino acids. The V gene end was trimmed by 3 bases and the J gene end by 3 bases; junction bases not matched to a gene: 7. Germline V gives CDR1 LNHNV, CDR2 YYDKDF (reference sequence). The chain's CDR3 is CATSRGQGYVSNEKLFF. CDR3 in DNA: TGTGCCACCAGCAGGGGACAGGGGTACGTGTCTAATGAAAAACTGTTTTTT.

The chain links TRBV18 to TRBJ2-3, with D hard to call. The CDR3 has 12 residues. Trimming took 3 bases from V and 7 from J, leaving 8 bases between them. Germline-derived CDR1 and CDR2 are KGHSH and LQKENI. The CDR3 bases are TGTGCCAGCTCACCCCCCGAACATACGCAGTATTTT. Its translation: CASSPPEHTQYF. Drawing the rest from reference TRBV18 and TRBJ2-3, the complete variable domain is NAGVMQNPRHLVRRRGQEARLRCSPMKGHSHVYWYRQLPEEGLKFMVYLQKENIIDESGMPKERFSAEFPKEGPSILRIQQVVRGDSAAYFCASSPPEHTQYFGPGTRLTVL.

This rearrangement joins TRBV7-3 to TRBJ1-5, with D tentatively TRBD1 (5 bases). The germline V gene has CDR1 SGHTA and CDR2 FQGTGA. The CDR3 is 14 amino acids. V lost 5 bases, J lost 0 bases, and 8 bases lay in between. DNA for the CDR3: TGTGCCAGCAGCGGGGGGTTTAGCAATCAGCCCCAGCATTTT. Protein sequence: CASSGGFSNQPQHF.

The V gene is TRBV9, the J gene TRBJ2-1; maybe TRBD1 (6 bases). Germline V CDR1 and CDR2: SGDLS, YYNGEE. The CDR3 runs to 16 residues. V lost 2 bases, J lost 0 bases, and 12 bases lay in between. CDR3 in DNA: TGTGCCAGCAGCGTCGTCACAGGGAGCTCCTACAATGAGCAGTTCTTC. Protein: CASSVVTGSSYNEQFF. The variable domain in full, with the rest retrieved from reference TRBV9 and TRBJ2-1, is DSGVTQTPKHLITATGQRVTLRCSPRSGDLSVYWYQQSLDQGLQFLIQYYNGEERAKGNILERFSAQQFPDLHSELNLSSLELGDSALYFCASSVVTGSSYNEQFFGPGTRLTVL.

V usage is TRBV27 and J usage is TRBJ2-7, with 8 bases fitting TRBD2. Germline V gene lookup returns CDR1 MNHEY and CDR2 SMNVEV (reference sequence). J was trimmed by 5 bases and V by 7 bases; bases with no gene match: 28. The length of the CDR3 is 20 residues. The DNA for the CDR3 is TGTGCCAGCACCCACCTGCAGCGGCAGGGGAACTTGCCGGGACTAGACGAGCAGTACTTC. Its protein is CASTHLQRQGNLPGLDEQYF.

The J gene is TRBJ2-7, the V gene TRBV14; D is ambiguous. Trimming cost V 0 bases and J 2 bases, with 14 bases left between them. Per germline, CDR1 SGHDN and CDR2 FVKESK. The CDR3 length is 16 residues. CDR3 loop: CASSQEGSGRAYEQYF. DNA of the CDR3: TGTGCCAGCAGCCAAGAAGGGTCGGGCAGAGCCTACGAGCAGTACTTC.

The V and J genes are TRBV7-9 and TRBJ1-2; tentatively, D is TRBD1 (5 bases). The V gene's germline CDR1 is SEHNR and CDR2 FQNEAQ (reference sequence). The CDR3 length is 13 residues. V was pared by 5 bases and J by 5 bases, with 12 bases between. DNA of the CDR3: TGTGCCAGCAGCCTAACGAGGGGTTATGGCTACACCTTC. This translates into CASSLTRGYGYTF.

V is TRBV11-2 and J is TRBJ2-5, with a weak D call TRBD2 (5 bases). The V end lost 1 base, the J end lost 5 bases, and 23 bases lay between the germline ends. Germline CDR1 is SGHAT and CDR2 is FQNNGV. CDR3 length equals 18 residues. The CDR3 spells CASSLVRSFGPEEETQYF. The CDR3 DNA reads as TGTGCCAGCAGCTTAGTAAGGAGTTTCGGGCCGGAGGAGGAGACCCAGTACTTC.

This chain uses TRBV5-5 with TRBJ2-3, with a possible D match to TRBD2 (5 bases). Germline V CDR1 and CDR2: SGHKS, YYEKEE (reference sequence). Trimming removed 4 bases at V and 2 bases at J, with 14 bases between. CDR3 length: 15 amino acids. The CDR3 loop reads CASSARPGNTDTQYF. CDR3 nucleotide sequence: TGTGCCAGCAGCGCCAGGCCGGGGAACACAGATACGCAGTATTTT.

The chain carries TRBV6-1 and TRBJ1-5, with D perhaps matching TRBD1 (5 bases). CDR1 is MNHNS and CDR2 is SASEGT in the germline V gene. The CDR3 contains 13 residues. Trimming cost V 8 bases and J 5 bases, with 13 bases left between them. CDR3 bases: TGTGCCAGCTGTCGGGGGATCTATCAGCCCCAGCATTTT. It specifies CASCRGIYQPQHF.

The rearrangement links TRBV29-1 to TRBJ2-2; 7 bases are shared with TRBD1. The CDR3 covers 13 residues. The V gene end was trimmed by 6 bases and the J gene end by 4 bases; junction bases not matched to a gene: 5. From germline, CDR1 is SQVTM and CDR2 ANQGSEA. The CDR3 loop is CSVDRVGTGELFF. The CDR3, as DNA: TGCAGCGTCGACAGGGTCGGCACCGGGGAGCTGTTTTTT.

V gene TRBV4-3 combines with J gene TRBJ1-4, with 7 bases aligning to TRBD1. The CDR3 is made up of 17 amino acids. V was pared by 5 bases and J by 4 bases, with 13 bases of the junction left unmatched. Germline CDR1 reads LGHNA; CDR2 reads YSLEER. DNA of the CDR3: TGCGCCAGCAGCGCTGGATCCTACAGGGGCCTTAATGAAAAACTGTTTTTT. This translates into CASSAGSYRGLNEKLFF.